The present T cell receptor beta chain was sequenced within a study of cytomegalovirus exposure and HLA in healthy donors. Samples came from healthy bone marrow donors. Between the trimmed V and J ends, which lost 7 bases and 6 bases, there was a span of 15 bases. The CDR3 sequence is 13 residues long. Germline CDR1 reads MNHEY; CDR2 reads SVGAGI. The study ran its PCR with 60 Vbeta and 13 Jbeta primers. Produced via immunoSEQ multiplex PCR; TCRdb's table is partial and in-frame only. The sample consists of approximately 140,000 clones, approximately 86% of them appearing once. The V gene is TRBV6-5, the J gene TRBJ1-2; D uncertain. The clonotype originates from a woman aged 40 to 50 in good health and CMV-seronegative. The sequenced sample consisted of PBMCs. The CDR3 sequence: CASNHAGRDGYTF. The DNA for the CDR3 is TGTGCCAGCAACCACGCCGGCCGGGATGGCTACACCTTC.